The 28 T cell receptor beta chains reported below all come from one sample, sequenced in a study of long-term antiretroviral therapy in people with HIV. Sequencing used immunoSEQ v3.0 at survey level. Data came from immunoSEQ multiplex PCR; TCRdb stores just in-frame clones and leaves some out. The repertoire consists of about 21,000 clones, with 65% to 90% occurring once and the leading ten covering roughly an eighth. The specimen comprised unsorted PBMCs, sampled 0.1 years before starting antiretroviral therapy. The receptors stem from a man in his forties with HIV.

This sequence joins TRBV19 and TRBJ2-7; perhaps TRBD2 as D (6 bases). The CDR3 covers 16 residues. Germline values: CDR1 LNHDA, CDR2 SQIVND (reference sequence). V gave up 6 bases and J gave up 0 bases, with 18 bases separating them. The CDR3 sequence is CASSLSGGEDSYEQYF. The CDR3, as DNA: TGTGCCAGTAGCCTATCCGGCGGGGAGGACTCCTACGAGCAGTACTTC.

This clone was detected only once. This sequence joins TRBV28 and TRBJ2-3; D unresolved. This CDR3 comprises 15 residues. V lost 4 bases and J 0 bases, leaving 11 bases between the germline ends. Germline V gene data show CDR1 as MDHEN and CDR2 as SYDVKM. As DNA, the CDR3 is TGTGCCAGCAGTTACACCTACTCTAGCACAGATACGCAGTATTTT. This gives the protein CASSYTYSSTDTQYF.

As DNA, the CDR3 is TGTGCCAGCAGCCAAGTTAGGGATAACACTGAAGCTTTCTTT. Its protein product is CASSQVRDNTEAFF. The rearrangement uses TRBV14 and TRBJ1-1; D gene uncertain. This CDR3 contains 14 residues. CDR1 is SGHDN, CDR2 FVKESK, per germline. Trimming removed 1 base from V and 2 bases from J, with 8 bases in between.

The CDR3 DNA reads as TGTGCCAGCAGCCCCCCTCCGCCGGGGGCCGGGGAGCTGTTTTTT. This sequence encodes CASSPPPPGAGELFF. V usage is TRBV5-4 and J usage is TRBJ2-2; a weak D match, TRBD2 (6 bases). Trimming removed 4 bases from V and 6 bases from J, with 16 bases in between. The germline CDR1 and CDR2 sequences are SGHNT and YYREEE (reference sequence). This CDR3 contains 15 residues.

The rearrangement links TRBV19 to TRBJ2-7, with D unclear. Trimming left V 5 bases short and J 2 bases short, with 13 bases between. From germline, CDR1 is LNHDA and CDR2 SQIVND (reference sequence). The CDR3 covers 14 residues. CDR3 loop: CASSARARTYEQYF. DNA for the CDR3: TGTGCCAGTAGTGCACGGGCTAGGACCTACGAGCAGTACTTC.

The V gene is TRBV4-3, the J gene TRBJ1-6; D gene ambiguous. This CDR3 has 12 residues. Trimming left V 0 bases short and J 13 bases short, with 7 bases between. Germline assignment: CDR1 LGHNA and CDR2 YSLEER. The DNA for the CDR3 is TGCGCCAGCAGCCAAGAGCGCGGGCCCCTCCACTTT. It yields the protein CASSQERGPLHF.

This clone has only a few counts. The chain is built from TRBV7-9 and TRBJ1-3; 7 bases fit TRBD1. Germline CDR1 is SEHNR and CDR2 is FQNEAQ (reference sequence). This CDR3 is 16 amino acids long. The J segment lost 4 bases and the V segment lost 5 bases, leaving 11 bases of the junction unmatched. CDR3 protein: CASSVPGQSEGNTIYF. The CDR3 coding sequence is TGTGCCAGCAGCGTCCCGGGACAGTCGGAGGGAAACACCATATATTTT.

This clone is a singleton in its sample. J is TRBJ2-6 and V is TRBV5-1; D possibly corresponds to TRBD1 (5 bases). Germline V gene lookup returns CDR1 SGHRS and CDR2 YFSETQ. The CDR3 contains 18 residues. The germline V and J ends were trimmed by 0 bases and 0 bases, with 13 bases remaining between them. CDR3 nucleotide sequence: TGCGCCAGCAGCTTGGGGTTCAGGGCGATCTCTGGGGCCAACGTCCTGACTTTC. Translated: CASSLGFRAISGANVLTF.

The chain employs TRBV18 and TRBJ2-7; 9 nucleotides match TRBD1. The CDR3 spans 15 residues. The J segment lost 2 bases and the V segment lost 2 bases, leaving 4 bases of the junction unmatched. Germline CDR1 and CDR2: KGHSH and LQKENI. CDR3 nucleotide sequence: TGTGCCAGCTCACCAGACGGACAGGGGACCTACGAGCAGTACTTC. Amino acids: CASSPDGQGTYEQYF.

The chain joins TRBV30 to TRBJ2-5; no clear D. V was shortened by 0 bases and J by 5 bases, with 10 bases between the two germline ends. CDR1 GTSNPN and CDR2 SVGIG come from the germline V gene (reference sequence). The CDR3 sequence is 13 residues long. The CDR3 spells CAWSVTLRETQYF. For the CDR3, the DNA is TGTGCCTGGAGTGTAACACTCCGGGAGACCCAGTACTTC.

V is TRBV2 and J is TRBJ2-4; 7 nucleotides align to TRBD1. From germline, CDR1 is SNHLY and CDR2 FYNNEI. V shed 6 bases and J 3 bases; nucleotides not matched to a gene: 2. CDR3 length equals 13 residues. The CDR3 loop is CASSRDSKNIQYF. CDR3 DNA: TGTGCCAGCAGCCGGGACAGCAAAAACATTCAGTACTTC.

This clone was seen a single time. The chain joins TRBV28 to TRBJ2-7, with D perhaps matching TRBD2 (6 bases). The germline V gene encodes CDR1 MDHEN and CDR2 SYDVKM. V shed 5 bases and J shed 5 bases, with 16 bases lying between them. The CDR3 totals 14 residues. The CDR3 here is CASSLLRLGDEQYF. Written as DNA, the CDR3 is TGTGCCAGCAGTCTCCTGAGACTAGGTGACGAGCAGTACTTC.

V and J are TRBV29-1 and TRBJ2-2, with a possible D match to TRBD2 (7 bases). The CDR3 spans 15 residues. CDR1 SQVTM and CDR2 ANQGSEA come from the germline V gene. V was clipped by 3 bases and J by 1 base, with 12 bases between them. The CDR3 region is CSVDKGGWNTGELFF. The DNA of the CDR3 is TGCAGCGTTGATAAGGGGGGGTGGAACACCGGGGAGCTGTTTTTT.

The chain carries TRBV2 and TRBJ1-4; D is uncertain. The CDR3 contains 12 residues. Trimming removed 4 bases from V and 6 bases from J, with 6 bases in between. Germline assignment: CDR1 SNHLY and CDR2 FYNNEI. CDR3 amino acids: CASSVGYEKLFF. The CDR3 DNA reads TGTGCCAGCAGTGTAGGGTATGAAAAACTGTTTTTT.

The V and J genes are TRBV5-1 and TRBJ1-2, with 9 bases lining up with TRBD1. This CDR3 is 13 amino acids long. Losses at the gene ends were 3 bases for V and 7 bases for J; bases not matched to a gene: 4. Germline V CDR1 and CDR2: SGHRS, YFSETQ. The CDR3 nucleotides are TGCGCCAGCAGCTCCGGACAGGGGTCTGGCTACACCTTC. Its translation: CASSSGQGSGYTF.

This chain links TRBV28 with TRBJ2-3; 10 positions match TRBD1. The CDR3 loop spans 16 amino acids. Looked up from germline, CDR1 is MDHEN and CDR2 is SYDVKM. The ends lost 5 bases at V and 5 bases at J; junction bases unmatched: 10. CDR3 DNA: TGTGCCAGCAGTGAACTGGGACAGGGGAGTGGAGATACGCAGTATTTT. This translates into CASSELGQGSGDTQYF.

The rearrangement links TRBV28 to TRBJ2-3; TRBD2 matches at 7 bases. Looked up from germline, CDR1 is MDHEN and CDR2 is SYDVKM. The CDR3 is 15 residues long. With 4 bases clipped from V and 2 bases from J, the junction kept 6 bases outside the gene matches. The CDR3 loop is CASSWGGTTTDTQYF. Written as DNA, the CDR3 is TGTGCCAGCAGTTGGGGGGGGACTACCACAGATACGCAGTATTTT. Looking up the rest from reference TRBV28 and TRBJ2-3 gives the full variable domain: DVKVTQSSRYLVKRTGEKVFLECVQDMDHENMFWYRQDPGLGLRLIYFSYDVKMKEKGDIPEGYSVSREKKERFSLILESASTNQTSMYLCASSWGGTTTDTQYFGPGTRLTVL.

The rearrangement uses TRBV18 and TRBJ1-5, with D unresolved. The CDR3 length is 13 residues. Germline assignment: CDR1 KGHSH and CDR2 LQKENI. With 5 bases removed from V and 5 bases from J, the gap between germline ends came to 10 bases. CDR3 sequence: CASSALKDQPQHF. CDR3 nucleotides: TGTGCCAGCTCAGCCTTGAAGGATCAGCCCCAGCATTTT.

V usage is TRBV9 and J usage is TRBJ2-2, with 7 bases that match TRBD2. Looked up from germline, CDR1 is SGDLS and CDR2 is YYNGEE. The CDR3 is 15 residues long. Trimming took 3 bases from V and 1 from J; bases not matched to a gene: 3. The CDR3 loop is CASSAGGWNTGELFF. The CDR3 region has the DNA TGTGCCAGCAGCGCCGGGGGGTGGAACACCGGGGAGCTGTTTTTT.

This clone was counted a single time. The chain carries TRBV29-1 and TRBJ2-5; 11 bases agree with TRBD1. Per the germline V gene, CDR1 is SQVTM and CDR2 is ANQGSEA. CDR3 size: 21 residues. V was clipped by 4 bases and J by 6 bases; unmatched bases: 28. Written as DNA, the CDR3 is TGCAGCGTTGTGCTCCCCCCCGGGACAGGGGGAGGGGGGACTAGGGGGAAGACCCAGTACTTC. Residues: CSVVLPPGTGGGGTRGKTQYF.

The J gene is TRBJ1-1, the V gene TRBV7-9; D call uncertain. The CDR3 consists of 13 residues. Germline CDR1 and CDR2: SEHNR and FQNEAQ (reference sequence). V shed 5 bases and J shed 1 base, with 8 bases lying between them. CDR3 DNA: TGTGCCAGCAGCGGTAGAGGGAACACTGAAGCTTTCTTT. As protein: CASSGRGNTEAFF.

The rearrangement joins TRBV28 to TRBJ2-7; D is uncertain. CDR1 and CDR2 from the germline V gene are MDHEN and SYDVKM. The V end was cut by 6 bases, the J end by 2 bases, with 8 bases between. This CDR3 contains 12 residues. CDR3 coding DNA: TGTGCCAGCAGCCCTATTCCCTACGAGCAGTACTTC. Protein sequence: CASSPIPYEQYF.

CDR3 nucleotide sequence: TGTGCCAGCAGCTTAGCCCAGGGTTCGGCTGGCTACACCTTC. Protein: CASSLAQGSAGYTF. J is TRBJ1-2 and V is TRBV11-2, with D possibly being TRBD1 (5 bases). From germline, CDR1 is SGHAT and CDR2 FQNNGV. The CDR3 runs 14 residues. Trimming cost V 1 base and J 7 bases, with 13 bases left between them. Filled out from reference TRBV11-2 and TRBJ1-2, the complete variable domain reads EAGVAQSPRYKIIEKRQSVAFWCNPISGHATLYWYQQILGQGPKLLIQFQNNGVVDDSQLPKDRFSAERLKGVDSTLKIQPAKLEDSAVYLCASSLAQGSAGYTFGSGTRLTVV.

The rearrangement links TRBV21-1 to TRBJ2-6. TRBV21-1 is annotated as a pseudogene. CDR3 length: 17 residues. DNA for the CDR3: TGTGCCAGCAGCAAAGGTCAAGGCGTCTCTGGGGCCAACGTCCTGACTTTC. As protein: CASSKGQGVSGANVLTF.

This chain joins TRBV5-4 and TRBJ2-2; D not certain. Trimming pared 0 bases from V and 5 bases from J, leaving 8 bases between. The CDR3 loop spans 14 amino acids. Germline CDR1 SGHNT, CDR2 YYREEE (reference sequence). CDR3 sequence (DNA): TGTGCCAGCAGCTTGGGTTTAGCAACCGGGGAGCTGTTTTTT. It encodes CASSLGLATGELFF.

The V and J genes are TRBV28 and TRBJ2-5, with D tentatively TRBD2 (6 bases). CDR3 length: 15 amino acids. Germline V lookup: CDR1 MDHEN, CDR2 SYDVKM. V gave up 5 bases and J gave up 5 bases, with 18 bases separating them. The CDR3 DNA reads TGTGCCAGCAGTGGGGGGTGGGGGGTCGGTGAGACCCAGTACTTC. Translating gives CASSGGWGVGETQYF.

V and J are TRBV27 and TRBJ1-1; 8 bases agree with TRBD1. This CDR3 has 16 residues. The ends lost 1 base at V and 2 bases at J; junction bases unmatched: 6. Per the germline V gene, CDR1 is MNHEY and CDR2 is SMNVEV (reference sequence). The chain's CDR3 is CASSLFSGQGNTEAFF. For the CDR3, the DNA is TGTGCCAGCAGTTTATTCTCCGGACAGGGTAACACTGAAGCTTTCTTT.

The V call is TRBV2, the J call TRBJ2-1; the match to TRBD2 covers 14 bases. The CDR3 runs to 15 residues. CDR1 and CDR2 (germline): SNHLY, FYNNEI. Losses at the gene ends were 0 bases for V and 9 bases for J; bases not matched to a gene: 1. The CDR3 protein is CASSEATSGRGEQFF. CDR3 coding DNA: TGTGCCAGCAGTGAAGCGACTAGCGGGAGGGGTGAGCAGTTCTTC.